The 21 T cell receptor beta chains listed next were all sequenced from one sample in a study of blood T cell repertoires in COVID-19. The method was immunoSEQ multiplex PCR; TCRdb's version includes in-frame clones alone and lacks a portion of them. The sample consists of roughly 210,000 clones, about 88% of them appearing once. The sample taken for sequencing was peripheral blood. All receptors derive from a man between 65 and 79 years old with acute or convalescent COVID-19.

The gene calls are TRBV19 and TRBJ2-6; TRBD2 might be the D (6 bases). Germline V gene lookup returns CDR1 LNHDA and CDR2 SQIVND (reference sequence). The CDR3 has 15 amino acids. With 5 bases removed from V and 0 bases from J, the gap between germline ends came to 8 bases. The CDR3 DNA reads as TGTGCCAGTAGTCGGGGGTTCTCTGGGGCCAACGTCCTGACTTTC. It is translated as CASSRGFSGANVLTF.

The chain joins TRBV9 to TRBJ1-1, with 7 positions matching TRBD1. Germline V lookup: CDR1 SGDLS, CDR2 YYNGEE. Trimming cost V 4 bases and J 1 base; bases outside gene matches: 7. The CDR3 sequence is 15 residues long. The chain's CDR3 is CASSPRQGKNTEAFF. In nucleotides, the CDR3 is TGTGCCAGCAGCCCTCGACAGGGAAAGAACACTGAAGCTTTCTTT.

V usage is TRBV6-5 and J usage is TRBJ1-1; D remains ambiguous. The CDR3 has 14 residues. V lost 6 bases and J lost 2, with 13 bases in between. Germline V CDR1 and CDR2: MNHEY, SVGAGI. The chain's CDR3 is CASSRGFINTEAFF. DNA for the CDR3: TGTGCCAGCAGCCGGGGTTTTATTAACACTGAAGCTTTCTTT.

The V call is TRBV3-1 (or the pseudogene TRBV3-2), the J call TRBJ2-7, with a possible D match to TRBD2 (5 bases). V lost 5 bases and J 2 bases, leaving 13 bases between the germline ends. The CDR3 spans 14 residues. Germline V gene sequence: CDR1 LGHDT, CDR2 YNNKEL (reference sequence). CDR3 in amino acids: CASSRLPDTYEQYF. CDR3 sequence (DNA): TGTGCCAGCAGCAGACTACCAGATACCTACGAGCAGTACTTC.

For this clone: One junction end does not reproduce the germline sequence, and a read error may be involved. V is TRBV7-7 and J is TRBJ2-3, with 8 nucleotides matching TRBD2. This CDR3 is 15 amino acids long. Germline values: CDR1 SSHAT, CDR2 FNYEAQ (reference sequence). Here the CDR3 DNA reads TGTGCTAGCAGCTTAGGGTTAGCGGGGTCAGATACGCAGTATTTT. Its translation: CASSLGLAGSDTQYF.

This chain connects TRBV18 to TRBJ1-4; D remains ambiguous. The CDR3 runs to 16 residues. Germline lookup yields CDR1 KGHSH and CDR2 LQKENI. V lost 2 bases and J 8 bases, leaving 18 bases between the germline ends. CDR3 in DNA: TGTGCCAGCTCACCAAAACCCGTGCCCGATGGCGAAAAACTGTTTTTT. Amino acid sequence: CASSPKPVPDGEKLFF.

The V call is TRBV6-5, the J call TRBJ1-5; TRBD1 matches at 8 bases. Unmatched junction bases numbered 7, after V lost 6 bases and J lost 12 bases. Germline values: CDR1 MNHEY, CDR2 SVGAGI. The CDR3 contains 12 residues. CDR3: CASSNPGQDQHF. For the CDR3, the DNA is TGTGCCAGCAGCAATCCGGGACAGGACCAGCATTTT.

In this sample, this clone turned up once. The chain carries TRBV19 and TRBJ1-4, with a possible D match to TRBD1 (5 bases). Germline CDR1 LNHDA, CDR2 SQIVND (reference sequence). The V end lost 8 bases, the J end lost 7 bases, and 14 bases lay between the germline ends. CDR3 length: 13 amino acids. The CDR3 loop is CASSKTDSEKLFF. CDR3 DNA: TGTGCCAGTTCGAAGACAGATAGTGAAAAACTGTTTTTT.

The J gene is TRBJ1-2, the V gene TRBV5-1; 7 bases align to TRBD1. The CDR3 contains 16 residues. Trimming removed 4 bases from V and 4 bases from J; junction bases left unmatched: 13. Germline V gene lookup returns CDR1 SGHRS and CDR2 YFSETQ. The CDR3 region is CASSPGGGGNLYGYTF. CDR3 nucleotide sequence: TGCGCCAGCAGCCCAGGGGGTGGAGGAAACCTCTATGGCTACACCTTC.

A single count supports this clone. The chain recombines TRBV5-6 with TRBJ2-3; 9 bases are a match to TRBD1. Germline loops: CDR1 SGHDT, CDR2 YYEEEE. The J segment lost 3 bases and the V segment lost 3 bases, leaving 8 bases of the junction unmatched. This CDR3 region has 16 residues. The CDR3 coding sequence is TGTGCCAGCAGCTCCACGACAGGGGGTAGGACAGATACGCAGTATTTT. This gives the protein CASSSTTGGRTDTQYF.

This clone was seen a single time. The rearrangement uses TRBV5-1 and TRBJ2-1; no clear D. The CDR3 spans 12 residues. CDR1 is SGHRS, CDR2 YFSETQ, per germline. V gave up 0 bases and J gave up 7 bases, with 5 bases separating them. CDR3 nucleotide sequence: TGCGCCAGCAGCTTGGTGTTAAATGAGCAGTTCTTC. This codes for CASSLVLNEQFF.

The V and J genes are TRBV5-5 and TRBJ2-7, with TRBD2 matching 7 bases. Trimming cost V 4 bases and J 3 bases; bases outside gene matches: 13. Germline V gene lookup returns CDR1 SGHKS and CDR2 YYEKEE (reference sequence). The CDR3 runs 16 residues. This chain's CDR3 is CASSPLGGRVFYEQYF. In DNA, the CDR3 is TGTGCCAGCAGCCCGTTAGGAGGGAGGGTTTTCTACGAGCAGTACTTC.

The rearrangement links TRBV18 to TRBJ2-1, with TRBD1 identical over 8 bases. With V trimmed by 0 bases and J by 3 bases, 7 bases remained unmatched. Germline CDR1 and CDR2: KGHSH and LQKENI. The CDR3 runs 17 residues. The CDR3 loop is CASSPPNRQGLYNEQFF. The CDR3 region has the DNA TGTGCCAGCTCACCACCGAACCGACAGGGGCTCTACAATGAGCAGTTCTTC.

This chain joins TRBV19 and TRBJ2-1; D possibly corresponds to TRBD1 (6 bases). The CDR3 sequence is 15 residues long. Germline values: CDR1 LNHDA, CDR2 SQIVND (reference sequence). V was clipped by 5 bases and J by 0 bases, with 11 bases between them. CDR3 amino acids: CASSLGQSSYNEQFF. In nucleotides, the CDR3 is TGTGCCAGTAGTCTTGGACAGAGCTCCTACAATGAGCAGTTCTTC.

The V gene is TRBV6-5, the J gene TRBJ1-5; D is possibly TRBD1 (6 bases). The germline V gene encodes CDR1 MNHEY and CDR2 SVGAGI. CDR3 length: 14 amino acids. V was clipped by 6 bases and J by 3 bases, with 12 bases between them. CDR3 residues: CASSLGQFNQPQHF. For the CDR3, the DNA is TGTGCCAGCAGCCTCGGACAGTTCAATCAGCCCCAGCATTTT.

This clone was seen only once. The V and J genes are TRBV7-2 and TRBJ2-7; perhaps TRBD1 as D (6 bases). CDR1 is SGHTA, CDR2 FQGNSA, per germline. CDR3 length: 13 residues. V was pared by 3 bases and J by 3 bases, with 9 bases between. The CDR3 DNA reads TGTGCCAGCAGCTTCTTACAGGGCTACGAGCAGTACTTC. Translation gives CASSFLQGYEQYF.

J is TRBJ2-7 and V is TRBV5-1; TRBD2 is a possible D gene (6 bases). The V gene's germline CDR1 is SGHRS and CDR2 YFSETQ. V lost 4 bases, J lost 5 bases, and 13 bases lay in between. The CDR3 extends over 13 amino acids. CDR3 region: CASSGAGGNEQYF. DNA of the CDR3: TGCGCCAGCAGCGGCGCCGGGGGAAACGAGCAGTACTTC.

CDR3 sequence: CASSRTGNTEAFF. In DNA form, the CDR3 reads TGTGCCAGCAGCCGGACAGGGAACACTGAAGCTTTCTTT. V is TRBV7-8 and J is TRBJ1-1, with 7 nucleotides matching TRBD1. Per germline, CDR1 SGHVS and CDR2 FQNEAQ. The junction had 1 base not matched to a gene; V was cut back by 5 bases and J by 1 base. The CDR3 spans 13 residues.

This clone was found once. The chain is built from TRBV7-9 and TRBJ1-4; D is possibly TRBD1 (5 bases). The CDR3 covers 16 residues. V shed 4 bases and J shed 5 bases, with 17 bases lying between them. The germline gives CDR1 SEHNR, CDR2 FQNEAQ (reference sequence). The CDR3 DNA sequence: TGTGCCAGCAGCTCCAATCCGGGGGGGACGAATGAAAAACTGTTTTTT. Its protein product is CASSSNPGGTNEKLFF.

V and J are TRBV2 and TRBJ1-2, with TRBD1 matching 9 bases. Per the germline V gene, CDR1 is SNHLY and CDR2 is FYNNEI. This CDR3 has 14 amino acids. V lost 6 bases and J lost 1; bases outside the gene matches: 3. CDR3 nucleotide sequence: TGTGCCAGCAGAAGGACAGGGGTTAACTATGGCTACACCTTC. Its translation: CASRRTGVNYGYTF.

The rearrangement joins TRBV28 to TRBJ1-2; D remains ambiguous. CDR1 and CDR2 from the germline V gene are MDHEN and SYDVKM. This CDR3 contains 11 residues. Deletions cut 2 bases from V and 8 bases from J, with 6 bases between. The CDR3 sequence: CASSLGGGYTF. The CDR3 DNA reads TGTGCCAGCAGTTTAGGAGGAGGCTACACCTTC.